These T cell receptor beta chains were read from a single sample in a study of T-cell memory formation after mild COVID-19. TCRdb re-called the 5' RACE reads with MiXCR, one entry per CDR3 protein. The repertoire consists of almost 350,000 distinct CDR3 sequences, with roughly 19% occurring once and the leading ten covering 21%. Sequencing input: PBMCs or a T cell subset sorted from them (not recorded which). The origin of the receptors is a man between 18 and 29 years old who had mild COVID-19 (a few samples of this study predate the infection). Cell type and time point are not known. The CDR3 runs from the conserved cysteine through the conserved F or W. A D gene is named only where the DNA matches it firmly. Clone size is not always given. Where it is, it says once, few, many or a class for expanded clones.

d_gene: TRBD2; abundance: NA; j_gene: TRBJ2-7; v_gene: TRBV20-1; CDR3aa: CSAVLAGGYEQYF; CDR3nt: TGCAGTGCTGTTCTAGCGGGAGGTTACGAGCAGTACTTC
d_gene: NA; abundance: NA; j_gene: TRBJ1-2; v_gene: TRBV18; CDR3aa: CASSPNERHSYGYTF; CDR3nt: TGTGCCAGCTCACCAAACGAACGACACTCCTATGGCTACACCTTC
d_gene: NA; abundance: few; j_gene: TRBJ2-3; v_gene: TRBV6-5; CDR3aa: CASSQGLPTLDTQYF; CDR3nt: TGTGCCAGCAGTCAAGGACTCCCCACGCTCGATACGCAGTATTTT
d_gene: NA; abundance: few; j_gene: TRBJ1-1; v_gene: TRBV29-1; CDR3aa: CSVEGRAVNTEAFF; CDR3nt: TGCAGCGTTGAAGGACGGGCAGTGAACACTGAAGCTTTCTTT
d_gene: NA; abundance: NA; j_gene: TRBJ2-7; v_gene: TRBV10-2; CDR3aa: CASSDGGLSYEQYF; CDR3nt: TGCGCCAGCAGTGACGGCGGGTTGTCCTACGAGCAGTACTTC
d_gene: NA; abundance: NA; j_gene: TRBJ1-2; v_gene: TRBV20-1; CDR3aa: CSASFRDGYTF; CDR3nt: TGCAGTGCAAGCTTCCGGGACGGCTACACCTTC
d_gene: NA; abundance: NA; j_gene: TRBJ1-4; v_gene: TRBV6-5; CDR3aa: CASSYLQMHGDIEKLFF; CDR3nt: TGTGCCAGCAGTTACTTACAGATGCATGGGGATATTGAAAAACTGTTTTTT
d_gene: NA; abundance: NA; j_gene: TRBJ1-5; v_gene: TRBV12-3/TRBV12-4; CDR3aa: CASSLIGYQPQHF; CDR3nt: TGTGCCAGCAGTTTAATAGGGTACCAGCCCCAGCATTTT
d_gene: NA; abundance: NA; j_gene: TRBJ2-2; v_gene: TRBV7-2; CDR3aa: CASSTGLGRGTGELFF; CDR3nt: TGTGCCAGCAGCACCGGACTCGGTCGGGGGACCGGGGAGCTGTTTTTT
d_gene: TRBD1; abundance: NA; j_gene: TRBJ2-7; v_gene: TRBV10-1; CDR3aa: CASSKTGSGEQYF; CDR3nt: TGCGCCAGCAGTAAGACAGGGAGCGGCGAGCAGTACTTC
d_gene: NA; abundance: NA; j_gene: TRBJ2-3; v_gene: TRBV11-2; CDR3aa: CASSLAPGEGVNTQYF; CDR3nt: TGTGCCAGCAGCCTAGCCCCCGGGGAGGGGGTAAATACGCAGTATTTT
d_gene: NA; abundance: NA; j_gene: TRBJ2-2; v_gene: TRBV21-1; CDR3aa: CASSKACRNTGELFF; CDR3nt: TGTGCCAGCAGCAAAGCGTGCAGGAACACCGGGGAGCTGTTTTTT
d_gene: NA; abundance: once; j_gene: TRBJ1-1; v_gene: TRBV25-1; CDR3aa: CASSGQADKAFF; CDR3nt: TGTGCCAGCAGTGGACAGGCAGATAAAGCTTTCTTT
d_gene: TRBD1; abundance: NA; j_gene: TRBJ1-6; v_gene: TRBV10-3; CDR3aa: CATTRGTVGSPLHF; CDR3nt: TGTGCCACGACCCGTGGGACAGTCGGATCACCCCTCCACTTT
d_gene: NA; abundance: NA; j_gene: TRBJ2-5; v_gene: TRBV7-7; CDR3aa: CASTSGGRETQYF; CDR3nt: TGTGCTAGCACCTCAGGGGGGCGGGAGACCCAGTACTTC
d_gene: NA; abundance: many; j_gene: TRBJ1-1; v_gene: TRBV5-1; CDR3aa: CASRAGHQNTEAFF; CDR3nt: TGCGCCAGCAGGGCGGGACACCAGAACACTGAAGCTTTCTTT
d_gene: NA; abundance: few; j_gene: TRBJ2-1; v_gene: TRBV29-1; CDR3aa: CSVSNEQFF; CDR3nt: TGCAGCGTCTCTAATGAGCAGTTCTTC
d_gene: TRBD2; abundance: NA; j_gene: TRBJ2-5; v_gene: TRBV4-2; CDR3aa: CASSKRPVVAGEGETKYF; CDR3nt: TGTGCCAGCAGTAAAAGGCCTGTGGTAGCGGGGGAAGGAGAGACCAAGTACTTC
d_gene: TRBD1; abundance: NA; j_gene: TRBJ2-2; v_gene: TRBV28; CDR3aa: CASSSYRGSGELFF; CDR3nt: TGTGCCAGCAGTTCCTACAGGGGCTCCGGGGAGCTGTTTTTT
d_gene: NA; abundance: few; j_gene: TRBJ2-1; v_gene: TRBV7-2; CDR3aa: CASSFSQGYNEQFF; CDR3nt: TGTGCCAGCAGCTTTAGCCAGGGGTACAATGAGCAGTTCTTC
d_gene: TRBD1; abundance: many; j_gene: TRBJ1-6; v_gene: TRBV7-7; CDR3aa: CASSLVEDRALNSPLHF; CDR3nt: TGTGCTAGCAGCTTAGTGGAGGACAGGGCCCTTAATTCACCCCTCCACTTT
d_gene: NA; abundance: NA; j_gene: TRBJ1-5; v_gene: TRBV7-2; CDR3aa: CASSLEVFGSGNQPQHF; CDR3nt: TGTGCCAGCAGCTTAGAGGTGTTTGGATCGGGCAATCAGCCCCAGCATTTT
d_gene: TRBD1; abundance: NA; j_gene: TRBJ2-7; v_gene: TRBV4-1; CDR3aa: CASSLRDRGVGEQYF; CDR3nt: TGCGCCAGCAGCCTCCGGGACAGGGGCGTCGGGGAGCAGTACTTC
d_gene: NA; abundance: few; j_gene: TRBJ1-4; v_gene: TRBV7-7; CDR3aa: CASSLGISKGEKLFF; CDR3nt: TGTGCCAGCAGCTTAGGTATTTCCAAGGGTGAAAAACTGTTTTTT
d_gene: NA; abundance: NA; j_gene: TRBJ2-1; v_gene: TRBV7-7; CDR3aa: CASSLIQAGYNEQFF; CDR3nt: TGTGCCAGCAGCCTAATCCAGGCCGGGTACAATGAGCAGTTCTTC
d_gene: NA; abundance: many; j_gene: TRBJ1-1; v_gene: TRBV7-6; CDR3aa: CASSPVPGTEAFF; CDR3nt: TGTGCCAGCAGCCCGGTACCGGGAACTGAAGCTTTCTTT
d_gene: NA; abundance: once; j_gene: TRBJ1-5; v_gene: TRBV2; CDR3aa: CASSGNSNQPQHF; CDR3nt: TGTGCCAGCAGCGGAAATAGCAATCAGCCCCAGCATTTT
d_gene: NA; abundance: few; j_gene: TRBJ2-5; v_gene: TRBV7-9; CDR3aa: CASSLIDGPQETQYF; CDR3nt: TGTGCCAGCAGCTTAATCGACGGGCCCCAAGAGACCCAGTACTTC
d_gene: TRBD1; abundance: few; j_gene: TRBJ1-2; v_gene: TRBV7-2; CDR3aa: CASSFDRADGYTF; CDR3nt: TGTGCCAGCAGCTTCGACAGGGCCGATGGCTACACCTTC
d_gene: TRBD1; abundance: NA; j_gene: TRBJ2-2; v_gene: TRBV2; CDR3aa: CASKGQGASGELFF; CDR3nt: TGTGCCAGCAAGGGTCAGGGGGCCTCCGGGGAGCTGTTTTTT
d_gene: TRBD2; abundance: NA; j_gene: TRBJ2-1; v_gene: TRBV5-1; CDR3aa: CASSLGRGVGSYNEQFF; CDR3nt: TGCGCCAGCAGCTTGGGCCGGGGGGTGGGCTCCTACAATGAGCAGTTCTTC
d_gene: TRBD1; abundance: few; j_gene: TRBJ1-5; v_gene: TRBV28; CDR3aa: CASRTTQGDQPQHF; CDR3nt: TGTGCCAGCAGAACGACCCAGGGGGATCAGCCCCAGCATTTT
d_gene: NA; abundance: few; j_gene: TRBJ2-7; v_gene: TRBV5-1; CDR3aa: CASSQGQYEQYF; CDR3nt: TGCGCCAGCAGTCAGGGGCAGTACGAGCAGTACTTC
d_gene: NA; abundance: few; j_gene: TRBJ2-3; v_gene: TRBV7-2; CDR3aa: CASSGRGAGEDTQYF; CDR3nt: TGTGCCAGCAGCGGCAGAGGAGCAGGGGAAGATACGCAGTATTTT
d_gene: TRBD2; abundance: few; j_gene: TRBJ2-1; v_gene: TRBV7-9; CDR3aa: CASSPVGLAGGGSYNEQFF; CDR3nt: TGTGCCAGCAGCCCGGTGGGACTAGCGGGGGGCGGCTCCTACAATGAGCAGTTCTTC
d_gene: NA; abundance: few; j_gene: TRBJ2-7; v_gene: TRBV2; CDR3aa: CASTPEVVGSEQYF; CDR3nt: TGTGCCAGCACCCCTGAAGTGGTGGGCTCCGAGCAGTACTTC
d_gene: NA; abundance: NA; j_gene: TRBJ2-2; v_gene: TRBV12-3/TRBV12-4; CDR3aa: CASSLSGVANTGELFF; CDR3nt: TGTGCCAGCAGTTTGAGTGGGGTTGCGAACACCGGGGAGCTGTTTTTT
d_gene: TRBD1; abundance: few; j_gene: TRBJ2-5; v_gene: TRBV7-9; CDR3aa: CASTRDRGSRETQYF; CDR3nt: TGTGCCAGCACCCGGGACAGGGGGAGCCGGGAGACCCAGTACTTC
d_gene: TRBD2; abundance: few; j_gene: TRBJ2-4; v_gene: TRBV5-1; CDR3aa: CASSFSGGPRIQYF; CDR3nt: TGCGCCAGCAGCTTCTCGGGGGGGCCCCGGATTCAGTACTTC
d_gene: NA; abundance: NA; j_gene: TRBJ2-5; v_gene: TRBV2; CDR3aa: CASTGFETQYF; CDR3nt: TGTGCCAGCACGGGTTTTGAGACCCAGTACTTC
d_gene: NA; abundance: NA; j_gene: TRBJ1-2; v_gene: TRBV15; CDR3aa: CATSRGGLTNYGYTF; CDR3nt: TGTGCCACCAGCAGAGGTGGGCTCACTAACTATGGCTACACCTTC
d_gene: NA; abundance: many; j_gene: TRBJ2-2; v_gene: TRBV27; CDR3aa: CASSTNGPNTGELFF; CDR3nt: TGTGCCAGCAGTACCAATGGGCCGAACACCGGGGAGCTGTTTTTT
d_gene: NA; abundance: few; j_gene: TRBJ2-2; v_gene: TRBV6-1; CDR3aa: CASTLATVNTGELFF; CDR3nt: TGTGCCAGCACTCTGGCGACAGTCAACACCGGGGAGCTGTTTTTT
d_gene: NA; abundance: NA; j_gene: TRBJ1-2; v_gene: TRBV5-1; CDR3aa: CASSLLDPPAIYGYTF; CDR3nt: TGCGCCAGCAGCTTACTCGACCCCCCCGCGATCTATGGCTACACCTTC
d_gene: NA; abundance: NA; j_gene: TRBJ2-7; v_gene: TRBV9; CDR3aa: CASSVGPPSYEQYF; CDR3nt: TGTGCCAGCAGCGTAGGCCCACCGAGCTACGAGCAGTACTTC
d_gene: TRBD2; abundance: few; j_gene: TRBJ2-1; v_gene: TRBV6-1; CDR3aa: CASTVLAGHNEQFF; CDR3nt: TGTGCCAGCACAGTACTAGCGGGGCACAATGAGCAGTTCTTC
d_gene: NA; abundance: few; j_gene: TRBJ2-1; v_gene: TRBV7-6; CDR3aa: CASSFSGQNYNEQFF; CDR3nt: TGTGCCAGCAGCTTCTCTGGACAGAATTACAATGAGCAGTTCTTC
d_gene: NA; abundance: NA; j_gene: TRBJ2-6; v_gene: TRBV6-2/TRBV6-3; CDR3aa: CASKRAPGANVLTF; CDR3nt: TGTGCCAGCAAAAGGGCCCCTGGGGCCAACGTCCTGACTTTC
d_gene: NA; abundance: few; j_gene: TRBJ2-6; v_gene: TRBV7-3; CDR3aa: CASSLTSLTAGANVLTF; CDR3nt: TGTGCCAGCAGCTTAACGTCTCTGACAGCCGGGGCCAACGTCCTGACTTTC
d_gene: TRBD1; abundance: few; j_gene: TRBJ1-2; v_gene: TRBV7-2; CDR3aa: CASSQNRGRGNYGYTF; CDR3nt: TGTGCCAGCAGCCAGAACAGGGGGCGGGGTAACTATGGCTACACCTTC
d_gene: NA; abundance: NA; j_gene: TRBJ1-2; v_gene: TRBV19; CDR3aa: CASRDPGYGYTF; CDR3nt: TGTGCGAGTCGGGATCCGGGGTATGGCTACACCTTC
d_gene: NA; abundance: NA; j_gene: TRBJ1-1; v_gene: TRBV10-3; CDR3aa: CAIRSGNTEAFF; CDR3nt: TGTGCCATCAGGTCAGGGAACACTGAAGCTTTCTTT
d_gene: NA; abundance: few; j_gene: TRBJ2-1; v_gene: TRBV6-6; CDR3aa: CASSYIPSRDEQFF; CDR3nt: TGTGCCAGCAGTTACATCCCGTCTAGGGATGAGCAGTTCTTC
d_gene: NA; abundance: few; j_gene: TRBJ2-3; v_gene: TRBV6-5; CDR3aa: CASSYSKGGTDTQYF; CDR3nt: TGTGCCAGCAGTTACTCGAAAGGGGGGACAGATACGCAGTATTTT
d_gene: TRBD1; abundance: few; j_gene: TRBJ2-5; v_gene: TRBV5-1; CDR3aa: CASSLLGQGFQETQYF; CDR3nt: TGCGCCAGCAGCTTGTTGGGACAGGGCTTCCAAGAGACCCAGTACTTC
d_gene: TRBD1; abundance: NA; j_gene: TRBJ2-5; v_gene: TRBV5-1; CDR3aa: CASSSRVPGQVGGQETQYF; CDR3nt: TGCGCCAGCAGCTCAAGAGTCCCGGGACAGGTCGGGGGTCAAGAGACCCAGTACTTC
d_gene: TRBD1; abundance: many; j_gene: TRBJ1-1; v_gene: TRBV28; CDR3aa: CASSSGQGAMNTEAFF; CDR3nt: TGTGCCAGCAGTTCTGGACAGGGGGCGATGAACACTGAAGCTTTCTTT
d_gene: NA; abundance: few; j_gene: TRBJ2-2; v_gene: TRBV5-1; CDR3aa: CASSFLGEGGELFF; CDR3nt: TGCGCCAGCAGCTTCCTAGGGGAAGGCGGGGAGCTGTTTTTT
d_gene: NA; abundance: NA; j_gene: TRBJ1-1; v_gene: TRBV12-3/TRBV12-4; CDR3aa: CASTLEWNTEAFF; CDR3nt: TGTGCCAGCACCCTAGAGTGGAACACTGAAGCTTTCTTT
d_gene: NA; abundance: few; j_gene: TRBJ2-3; v_gene: TRBV5-1; CDR3aa: CASGLTGRWADTQYF; CDR3nt: TGCGCCAGCGGACTCACAGGGAGGTGGGCAGATACGCAGTATTTT